This TCR beta chain was obtained from a study of control samples from healthy donors and cancer patients. The CDR3 extends over 15 amino acids. Looked up from germline, CDR1 is LGHDT and CDR2 is YNNKEL (reference sequence). The germline V and J ends were trimmed by 3 bases and 4 bases, with 15 bases remaining between them. Produced via immunoSEQ multiplex PCR; TCRdb's table is partial and in-frame only. Here the sample spans around 150,000 clones, approximately 96% being singletons. This rearrangement joins TRBV3-1 (or the pseudogene TRBV3-2) to TRBJ1-1, with no clear D. Sequencing was performed on blood. This sequence originates from a woman aged 25 to 39 in good health. This chain's CDR3 is CASSQRAGRSTEAFF. The CDR3 region has the DNA TGTGCCAGCAGCCAGAGGGCGGGGAGGAGCACTGAAGCTTTCTTT.